The 15 T cell receptor beta chains listed next were all sequenced from one sample in a study of T-cell memory formation after mild COVID-19. A single record per CDR3 protein comes from TCRdb applying MiXCR to the 5' RACE reads. The data show a few hundred thousand distinct CDR3 sequences, around 27% seen once. Material for sequencing was PBMCs or a T cell subset sorted from them (not recorded which). The receptors were gathered from an adult woman who had mild COVID-19 (a few samples of this study predate the infection). Cell type and time point are not known.

This clonotype was observed a single time. This chain links TRBV7-6 with TRBJ2-5; 7 bases match TRBD1. In germline, CDR1 is SGHVS, CDR2 FNYEAQ. The CDR3 runs 16 residues. Losses at the gene ends were 5 bases for V and 7 bases for J; bases not matched to a gene: 16. CDR3 sequence: CASSTRSGTALVTQYF. The DNA of the CDR3 is TGTGCCAGCAGCACCCGCTCCGGGACAGCCCTCGTGACCCAGTACTTC.

The V call is TRBV6-1, the J call TRBJ2-4, with TRBD1 matching over 7 bases. This CDR3 spans 13 amino acids. Germline V gives CDR1 MNHNS, CDR2 SASEGT. The V segment lost 5 bases and the J segment 7 bases; nucleotides outside the gene matches: 5. This CDR3 reads CASSSGQANIQYF. As DNA, the CDR3 is TGTGCCAGCAGTTCCGGACAGGCGAACATTCAGTACTTC.

This chain connects TRBV24-1 to TRBJ1-2; 10 bases are shared with TRBD1. The CDR3 covers 15 residues. Germline CDR1 reads KGHDR; CDR2 reads SFDVKD. V lost 4 bases, J lost 6 bases, and 7 bases stayed unmatched. CDR3: CATSDLTGGINGYTF. The CDR3 DNA sequence: TGTGCCACCAGTGACTTGACAGGGGGCATCAATGGCTACACCTTC.

This rearrangement joins TRBV12-3 or TRBV12-4 to TRBJ2-5; D might be TRBD1 or TRBD2, each matching 5 bases. The V end lost 6 bases, the J end lost 9 bases, and 14 bases lay between the germline ends. This CDR3 is 12 amino acids long. The CDR3 DNA is TGTGCCAGCAGCCCGGGACCCACGGCCCAGTACTTC. Protein sequence: CASSPGPTAQYF.

The table lists this clonotype with a few counts. The chain recombines TRBV7-2 with TRBJ1-2; 8 nucleotides align to TRBD1. Germline trimming cut 5 bases from V and 3 bases from J; bases unmatched to any gene: 11. The CDR3 is 16 amino acids. Germline V CDR1 and CDR2: SGHTA, FQGNSA. CDR3 nucleotide sequence: TGTGCCAGCAGCAAAGAACCGGGACAGGCTTACTATGGCTACACCTTC. It translates to CASSKEPGQAYYGYTF.

The gene calls are TRBV3-1 and TRBJ2-7, with D unclear. The CDR3 length is 12 residues. CDR1 is LGHDT and CDR2 is YNNKEL in the germline V gene (reference sequence). V shed 1 base and J shed 5 bases, with 6 bases lying between them. The CDR3 is CASSQVDHEQYF. For the CDR3, the DNA is TGTGCCAGCAGCCAAGTTGACCACGAGCAGTACTTC.

This clonotype was counted between two and nine times. The chain recombines TRBV20-1 with TRBJ2-2; D is unresolved. From germline, CDR1 is DFQATT and CDR2 SNEGSKA (reference sequence). V was cut by 5 bases and J by 1 base, with 5 bases left in between. CDR3 size: 12 residues. In DNA, the CDR3 is TGCAGTGCTGGACGGAACACCGGGGAGCTGTTTTTT. Its translation is CSAGRNTGELFF.

The CDR3 region is CASRVPSTDTQYF. In DNA, the CDR3 is TGTGCCAGCCGGGTTCCTAGCACAGATACGCAGTATTTT. The J gene is TRBJ2-3, the V gene TRBV4-2; D remains ambiguous. Deletions cut 8 bases from V and 0 bases from J, with 9 bases between. Germline lookup yields CDR1 LGHNA and CDR2 YNFKEQ. CDR3 length equals 13 residues.

This clonotype was seen a handful of times. The rearrangement uses TRBV3-1 and TRBJ2-7; 7 positions agree with TRBD1. In germline, CDR1 is LGHDT, CDR2 YNNKEL (reference sequence). V shed 4 bases, J shed 3 bases, and the junction held 6 bases outside the gene matches. The CDR3 totals 14 residues. In nucleotides, the CDR3 is TGTGCCAGCAGCCGACAGGGCCAGGGCTACGAGCAGTACTTC. Residues: CASSRQGQGYEQYF.

The count of this clonotype is one. The rearrangement links TRBV7-9 to TRBJ2-3; no definite D call. The germline CDR1 and CDR2 sequences are SEHNR and FQNEAQ (reference sequence). The CDR3 spans 13 residues. The V gene lost 5 bases and the J gene lost 3 bases, with 9 bases spanning the gap. CDR3 nucleotides: TGTGCCAGCAGCAAAACAGCGACAGATACGCAGTATTTT. This translates into CASSKTATDTQYF.

This clonotype has more than one count but fewer than ten. The chain joins TRBV30 to TRBJ2-7; D is unresolved. V lost 3 bases to trimming and J lost 1 base, with 7 bases between them. CDR3 length: 12 residues. Germline loops: CDR1 GTSNPN, CDR2 SVGIG (reference sequence). Here the CDR3 DNA reads TGTGCCTGGAGGTTCGGTTCCTACGAGCAGTACTTC. Amino acids: CAWRFGSYEQYF.

The genes are TRBV19 and TRBJ2-1; TRBD2 matches 10 bases. The CDR3 contains 15 residues. Germline trimming cut 5 bases from V and 4 bases from J; bases unmatched to any gene: 5. Germline V lookup: CDR1 LNHDA, CDR2 SQIVND (reference sequence). CDR3 residues: CASSSGTSAYNEQFF. DNA of the CDR3: TGTGCCAGTAGTTCCGGGACTAGCGCATACAATGAGCAGTTCTTC.

A few counts support this clonotype. The rearrangement joins TRBV29-1 to TRBJ2-2, with D perhaps assigned TRBD1 or TRBD2 (6 bases each). There are 15 residues in the CDR3. Germline V gene lookup returns CDR1 SQVTM and CDR2 ANQGSEA. V gave up 6 bases and J gave up 3 bases, with 17 bases separating them. This chain's CDR3 is CSVRGGTRDTGELFF. The DNA for the CDR3 is TGCAGCGTCCGAGGGGGGACAAGGGACACCGGGGAGCTGTTTTTT.

This clonotype was seen more than once but under ten times. This rearrangement joins TRBV19 to TRBJ2-3; 7 nucleotides line up with TRBD2. Germline assignment: CDR1 LNHDA and CDR2 SQIVND (reference sequence). CDR3 length: 15 amino acids. The junction had 6 bases not matched to a gene; V was cut back by 6 bases and J by 0 bases. The CDR3 sequence is CASSQAGLSTDTQYF. In nucleotides, the CDR3 is TGTGCCAGTAGCCAAGCGGGACTTAGCACAGATACGCAGTATTTT.

V gene TRBV5-6 combines with J gene TRBJ2-7; D ambiguous. The length of the CDR3 is 14 residues. Trimming removed 0 bases from V and 3 bases from J, with 10 bases in between. Per germline, CDR1 SGHDT and CDR2 YYEEEE. The CDR3 reads CASSLGASRYEQYF. In nucleotides, the CDR3 is TGTGCCAGCAGCTTGGGCGCATCTCGCTACGAGCAGTACTTC.